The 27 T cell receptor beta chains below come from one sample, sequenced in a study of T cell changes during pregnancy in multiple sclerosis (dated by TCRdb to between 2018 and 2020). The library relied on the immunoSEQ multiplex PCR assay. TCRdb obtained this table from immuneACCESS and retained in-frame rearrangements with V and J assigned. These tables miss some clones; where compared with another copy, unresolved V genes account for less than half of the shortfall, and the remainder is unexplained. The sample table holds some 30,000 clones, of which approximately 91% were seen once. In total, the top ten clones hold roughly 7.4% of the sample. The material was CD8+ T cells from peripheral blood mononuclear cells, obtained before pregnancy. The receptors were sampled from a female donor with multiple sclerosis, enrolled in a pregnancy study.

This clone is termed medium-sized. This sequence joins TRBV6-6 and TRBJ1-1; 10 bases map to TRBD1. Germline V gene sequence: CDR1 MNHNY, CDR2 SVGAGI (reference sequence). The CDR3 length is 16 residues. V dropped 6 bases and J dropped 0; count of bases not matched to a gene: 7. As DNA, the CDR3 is TGTGCCAGCAGGACGACAGGGGGCGAGGTGAACACTGAAGCTTTCTTT. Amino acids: CASRTTGGEVNTEAFF.

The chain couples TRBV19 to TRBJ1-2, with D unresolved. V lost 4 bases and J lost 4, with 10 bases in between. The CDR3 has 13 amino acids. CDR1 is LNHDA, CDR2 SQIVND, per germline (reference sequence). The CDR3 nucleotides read TGTGCCAGTAGTACGCGGGGTACCTATGGCTACACCTTC. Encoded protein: CASSTRGTYGYTF.

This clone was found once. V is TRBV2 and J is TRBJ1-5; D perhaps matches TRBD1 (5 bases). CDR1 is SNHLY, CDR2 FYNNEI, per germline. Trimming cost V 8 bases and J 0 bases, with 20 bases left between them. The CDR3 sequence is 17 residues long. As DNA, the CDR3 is TGTGCCAGCCCGGGACTCCGGACCAGTTATAGCAATCAGCCCCAGCATTTT. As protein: CASPGLRTSYSNQPQHF.

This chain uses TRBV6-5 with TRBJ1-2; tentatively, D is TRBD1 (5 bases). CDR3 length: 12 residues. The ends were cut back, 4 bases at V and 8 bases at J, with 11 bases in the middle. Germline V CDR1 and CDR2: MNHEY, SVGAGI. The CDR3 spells CASSSGAEGYTF. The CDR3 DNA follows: TGTGCCAGCAGTTCTGGGGCAGAGGGCTACACCTTC.

The CDR3 DNA follows: TGTGCCAGCAGTGCGTCGGGGACCGGGGAGCTGTTTTTT. Translating it yields CASSASGTGELFF. V gene TRBV6-4 combines with J gene TRBJ2-2; maybe TRBD2 (5 bases). V was clipped by 4 bases and J by 5 bases, with 8 bases between them. The length of the CDR3 is 13 residues. CDR1 MRHNA and CDR2 SNTAGT come from the germline V gene.

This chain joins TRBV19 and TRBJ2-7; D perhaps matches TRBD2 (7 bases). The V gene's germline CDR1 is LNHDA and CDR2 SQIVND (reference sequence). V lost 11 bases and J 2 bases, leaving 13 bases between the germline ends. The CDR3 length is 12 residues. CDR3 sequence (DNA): TGTGCCTCCAGCGGGGACACCTACGAGCAGTACTTC. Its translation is CASSGDTYEQYF.

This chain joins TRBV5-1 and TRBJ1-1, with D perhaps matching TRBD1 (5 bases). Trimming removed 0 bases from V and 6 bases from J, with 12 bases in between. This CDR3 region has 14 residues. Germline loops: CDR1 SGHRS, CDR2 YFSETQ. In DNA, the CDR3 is TGCGCCAGCAGCTTGGGCGGGGACTTGGCTGAAGCTTTCTTT. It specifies CASSLGGDLAEAFF.

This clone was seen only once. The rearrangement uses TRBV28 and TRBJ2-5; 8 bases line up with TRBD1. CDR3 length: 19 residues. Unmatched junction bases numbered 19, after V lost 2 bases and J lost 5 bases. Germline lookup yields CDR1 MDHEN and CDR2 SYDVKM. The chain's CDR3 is CASSLPVGQGASTAETQYF. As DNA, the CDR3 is TGTGCCAGCAGTTTACCAGTGGGGCAGGGGGCGTCCACGGCGGAGACCCAGTACTTC.

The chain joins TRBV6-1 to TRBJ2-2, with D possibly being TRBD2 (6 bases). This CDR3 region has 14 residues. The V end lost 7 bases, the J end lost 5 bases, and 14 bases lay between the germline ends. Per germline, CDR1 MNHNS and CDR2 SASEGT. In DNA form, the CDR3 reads TGTGCCAGCACCTCCGGGACTGAAACCGGGGAGCTGTTTTTT. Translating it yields CASTSGTETGELFF.

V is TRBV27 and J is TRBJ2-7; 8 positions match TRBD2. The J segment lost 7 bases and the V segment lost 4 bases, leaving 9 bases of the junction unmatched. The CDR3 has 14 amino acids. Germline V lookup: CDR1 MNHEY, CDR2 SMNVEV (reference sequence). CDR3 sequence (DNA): TGTGCCAGCAGTTGGGCGGGGGGCCTAAGGGAGCAGTACTTC. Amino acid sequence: CASSWAGGLREQYF.

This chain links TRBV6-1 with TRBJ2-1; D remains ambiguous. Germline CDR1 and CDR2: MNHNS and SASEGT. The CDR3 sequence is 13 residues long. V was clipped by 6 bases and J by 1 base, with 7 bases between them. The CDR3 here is CASRRESYNEQFF. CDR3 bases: TGTGCCAGCAGAAGAGAATCCTACAATGAGCAGTTCTTC.

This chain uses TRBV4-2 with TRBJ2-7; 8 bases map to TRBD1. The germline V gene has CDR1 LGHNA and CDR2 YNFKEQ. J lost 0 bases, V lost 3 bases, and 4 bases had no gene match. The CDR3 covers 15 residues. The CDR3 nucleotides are TGTGCCAGCAGCCACAACAGGGGGAGCTCCTACGAGCAGTACTTC. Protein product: CASSHNRGSSYEQYF.

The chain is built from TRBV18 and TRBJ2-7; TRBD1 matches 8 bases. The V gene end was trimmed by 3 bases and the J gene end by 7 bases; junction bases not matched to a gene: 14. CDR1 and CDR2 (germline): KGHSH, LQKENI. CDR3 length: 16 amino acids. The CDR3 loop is CASSPGPDRAEEEQYF. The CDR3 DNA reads TGTGCCAGCTCACCTGGCCCGGACAGGGCGGAGGAAGAGCAGTACTTC.

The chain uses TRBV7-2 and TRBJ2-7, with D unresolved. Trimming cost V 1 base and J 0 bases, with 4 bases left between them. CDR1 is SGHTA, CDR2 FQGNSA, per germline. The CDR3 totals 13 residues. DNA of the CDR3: TGTGCCAGCAGCTTAGTCAACTCCTACGAGCAGTACTTC. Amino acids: CASSLVNSYEQYF. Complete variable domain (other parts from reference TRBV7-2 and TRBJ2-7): GAGVSQSPSNKVTEKGKDVELRCDPISGHTALYWYRQSLGQGLEFLIYFQGNSAPDKSGLPSDRFSAERTGGSVSTLTIQRTQQEDSAVYLCASSLVNSYEQYFGPGTRLTVT.

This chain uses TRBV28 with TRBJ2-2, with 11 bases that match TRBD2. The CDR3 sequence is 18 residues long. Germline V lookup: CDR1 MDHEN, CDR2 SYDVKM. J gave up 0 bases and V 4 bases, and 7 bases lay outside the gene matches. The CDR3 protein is CASSSLLAGGPNTGELFF. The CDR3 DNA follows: TGTGCCAGCAGTTCCCTCCTAGCGGGGGGTCCGAACACCGGGGAGCTGTTTTTT.

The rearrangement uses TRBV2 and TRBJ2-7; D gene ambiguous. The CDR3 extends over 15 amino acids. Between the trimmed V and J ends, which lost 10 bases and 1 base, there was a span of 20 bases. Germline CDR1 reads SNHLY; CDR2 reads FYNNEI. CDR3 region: CAIQSWMAGSYEQYF. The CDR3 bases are TGTGCCATCCAATCTTGGATGGCAGGTTCCTACGAGCAGTACTTC. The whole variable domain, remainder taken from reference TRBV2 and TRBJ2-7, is EPEVTQTPSHQVTQMGQEVILRCVPISNHLYFYWYRQILGQKVEFLVSFYNNEISEKSEIFDDQFSVERPDGSNFTLKIRSTKLEDSAMYFCAIQSWMAGSYEQYFGPGTRLTVT.

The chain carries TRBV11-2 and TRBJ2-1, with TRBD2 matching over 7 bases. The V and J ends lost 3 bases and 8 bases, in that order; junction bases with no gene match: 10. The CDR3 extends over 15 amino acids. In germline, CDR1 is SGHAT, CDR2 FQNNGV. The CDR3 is CASSFVGGDGHEQFF. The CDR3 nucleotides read TGTGCCAGCAGCTTTGTGGGGGGGGATGGGCATGAGCAGTTCTTC.

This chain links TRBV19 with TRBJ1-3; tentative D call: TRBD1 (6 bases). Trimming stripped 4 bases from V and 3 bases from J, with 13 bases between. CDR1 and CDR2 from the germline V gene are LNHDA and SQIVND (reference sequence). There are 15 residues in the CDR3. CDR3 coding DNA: TGTGCCAGTAGTAACAGGGTCTACGATGGAAACACCATATATTTT. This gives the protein CASSNRVYDGNTIYF.

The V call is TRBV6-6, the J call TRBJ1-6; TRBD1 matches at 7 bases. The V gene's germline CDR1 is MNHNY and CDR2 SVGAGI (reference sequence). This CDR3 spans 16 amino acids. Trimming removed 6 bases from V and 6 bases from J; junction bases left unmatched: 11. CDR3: CASSARDSDFNSPLHF. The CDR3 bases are TGTGCCAGCAGCGCTCGGGACAGCGATTTTAATTCACCCCTCCACTTT.

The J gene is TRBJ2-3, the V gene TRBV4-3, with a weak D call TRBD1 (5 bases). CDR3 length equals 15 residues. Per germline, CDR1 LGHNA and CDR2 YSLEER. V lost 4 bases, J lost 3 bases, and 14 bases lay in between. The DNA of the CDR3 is TGCGCCAGCAGCCCTAGTCCAGGGCGGACAGATACGCAGTATTTT. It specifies CASSPSPGRTDTQYF.

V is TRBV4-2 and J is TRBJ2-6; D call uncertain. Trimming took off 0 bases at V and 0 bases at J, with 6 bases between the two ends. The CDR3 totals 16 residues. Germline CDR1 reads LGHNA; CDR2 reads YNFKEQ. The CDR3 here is CASSQDRSSGANVLTF. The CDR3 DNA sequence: TGTGCCAGCAGCCAAGACCGGAGCTCTGGGGCCAACGTCCTGACTTTC.

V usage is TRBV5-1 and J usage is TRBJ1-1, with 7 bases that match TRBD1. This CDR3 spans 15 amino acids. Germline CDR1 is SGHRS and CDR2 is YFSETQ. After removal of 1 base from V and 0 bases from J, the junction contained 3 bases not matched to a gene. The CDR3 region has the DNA TGCGCCAGCAGCTTGACAGGGGACATGAACACTGAAGCTTTCTTT. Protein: CASSLTGDMNTEAFF.

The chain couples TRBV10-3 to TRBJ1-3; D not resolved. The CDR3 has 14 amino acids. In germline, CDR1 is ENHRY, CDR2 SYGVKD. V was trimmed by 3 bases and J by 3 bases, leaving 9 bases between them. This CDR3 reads CAISDPGSGNTIYF. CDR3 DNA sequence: TGTGCCATCAGTGACCCCGGGAGTGGAAACACCATATATTTT.

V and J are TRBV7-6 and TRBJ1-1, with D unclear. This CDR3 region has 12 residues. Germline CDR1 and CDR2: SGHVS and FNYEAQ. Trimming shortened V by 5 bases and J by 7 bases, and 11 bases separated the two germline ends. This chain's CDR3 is CASSNPGSEAFF. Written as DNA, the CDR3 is TGTGCCAGCAGCAATCCCGGGAGTGAAGCTTTCTTT.

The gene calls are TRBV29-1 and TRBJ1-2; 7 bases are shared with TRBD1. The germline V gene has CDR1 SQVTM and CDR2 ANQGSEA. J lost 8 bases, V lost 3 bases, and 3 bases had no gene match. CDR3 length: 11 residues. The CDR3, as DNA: TGCAGCGTTGAGAGGGGGCAGGGCTACACCTTC. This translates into CSVERGQGYTF. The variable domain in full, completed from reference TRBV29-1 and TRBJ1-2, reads SAVISQKPSRDICQRGTSLTIQCQVDSQVTMMFWYRQQPGQSLTLIATANQGSEATYESGFVIDKFPISRPNLTFSTLTVSNMSPEDSSIYLCSVERGQGYTFGSGTRLTVV.

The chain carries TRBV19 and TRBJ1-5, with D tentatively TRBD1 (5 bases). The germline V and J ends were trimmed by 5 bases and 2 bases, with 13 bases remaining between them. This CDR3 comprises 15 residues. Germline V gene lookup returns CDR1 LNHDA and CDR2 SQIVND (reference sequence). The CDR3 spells CASSGWQGGNQPQHF. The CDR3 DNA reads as TGTGCCAGTAGTGGGTGGCAGGGTGGCAATCAGCCCCAGCATTTT.

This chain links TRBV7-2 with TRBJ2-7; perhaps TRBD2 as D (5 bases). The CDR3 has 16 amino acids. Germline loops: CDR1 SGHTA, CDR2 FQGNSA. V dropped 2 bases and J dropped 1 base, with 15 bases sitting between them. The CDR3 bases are TGTGCCAGCAGCTTACGAGGGCTAGCTCAATCCTACGAGCAGTACTTC. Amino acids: CASSLRGLAQSYEQYF.